The present entry profiles one T cell receptor (beta chain) with its context. This clonotype was counted between two and nine times. There is no known antigen for this receptor. Per-base qualities were not stored, and no clone one base away is much larger. The sample originates from a study of blood T cells in healthy people across ages (dated by TCRdb to the mid-2010s). Some background on the complete study: In model experiments, template switching captured about one uniquely barcoded TCR beta cDNA molecule for every two T cells. The donors were split into four age groups: young (average around 15 years), middle-aged (nearly 40), aged (over 55) and long-lived (about 82). Two additional independent replicas of 1 million unique cDNA reads from the same blood draw were analyzed for two donors (one aged 18 to 29 and one aged 80 or older). To avoid experimental bias, donors of different ages were distributed randomly across sequencing lanes. The study measured age-related changes in TCR beta repertoire diversity using deep sequencing normalized with unique cDNA molecular identifiers. Study-level results and caveats: Observed TCR beta diversity per million T cells fell roughly linearly with age, and a significant reduction was already apparent by age roughly 40. There was a strong correlation between observed TCR beta diversity and the percentage of naive T cells measured by flow cytometry. Bulk unsorted PBMC profiling prevented conclusive comparison of naive and antigen-experienced compartments. Compared with the aged group, the long-lived group had more naive CD4+ T cells, fewer expanded clones and increased TCR diversity, suggesting age selection. Because the CMV infection status of the donors was unknown, age-related changes in expanded clonotypes may potentially have been confounded. Estimates of total diversity based on one million sequenced T cells were regarded as lower bounds and as underestimates.

The 40 or so donors, aged about 6 to 95 years, were systemically healthy Caucasian individuals from Russia. Each donor gave 8 to 10 milliliters of peripheral blood, collected into EDTA-treated Vacutainer tubes. PBMCs were isolated by Ficoll-Paque density-gradient centrifugation, with at least 6.5 million obtained per sample. Total RNA, at least 6 micrograms per sample, was extracted from PBMCs with Trizol reagent. The percentages of naive CD45RAhigh/CD27high T cells were determined by flow cytometry on a PBMC aliquot from every donor. Library construction relied on 5' RACE. The data were produced on an Illumina HiSeq 2500. A second roughly 6 to 11 cycle PCR used a sample-barcoded 5' primer and a J-beta primer mix. Each TCR beta cDNA molecule received a unique molecular identifier from a template-switch 5' adaptor carrying 12 random nucleotides. Each sample yielded at least 3 million CDR3-containing paired-end reads. The Mint cDNA synthesis kit, primed by a TRBC-specific oligonucleotide, was used to synthesize first-strand cDNA from all RNA. Following uracil-DNA glycosylase treatment, a first 18-cycle PCR with universal primers M1SS and BC2_uni_R was performed on all cDNA. Turning to the authors' computational methods: Normalization of each sample was performed by random selection of 1 million high-quality reads, each carrying a distinct molecular identifier. Instead of being binned into consensus sequences, reads that shared molecular identifiers were thrown out. MiTCR, run with a Q25 quality threshold and the strictest error-elimination algorithm, handled CDR3 identification, clonotype clustering and error correction. A nonparametric unseen species model with Euler transformation was used to estimate lower-bound total TCR beta diversity. TCRdb reworked the public reads: Q25 trimming with fastp, MiXCR clone assembly, productive beta chains retained. Rows are unified per CDR3 protein, each entry keeping the most common DNA and genes. None of the V and J calls come from the authors' own analysis; TCRdb made them. The sample has fewer than 800,000 distinct CDR3 sequences on record, 21% of them singletons. Roughly 3.7% of the sample is in the top ten clones.

V lost 3 bases and J lost 1 base; the stretch between them is 7 bases long. As encoded in the germline V gene, CDR1 is SQVTM while CDR2 is ANQGSEA. Counted from cysteine to phenylalanine, this CDR3 has 13 amino acids. CDR3 DNA only is kept here, 39 bases in frame from base 1. This clonotype was obtained from a man aged 65 to 85 in good health. The specimen sequenced was blood. The rearrangement joined TRBV29-1 to TRBJ1-3, with the D segment identity uncertain. The sequenced DNA: TGCAGCGTTGAGACCGGATCTGGAAACACCATATATTTT. Its protein reads: CSVETGSGNTIYF.